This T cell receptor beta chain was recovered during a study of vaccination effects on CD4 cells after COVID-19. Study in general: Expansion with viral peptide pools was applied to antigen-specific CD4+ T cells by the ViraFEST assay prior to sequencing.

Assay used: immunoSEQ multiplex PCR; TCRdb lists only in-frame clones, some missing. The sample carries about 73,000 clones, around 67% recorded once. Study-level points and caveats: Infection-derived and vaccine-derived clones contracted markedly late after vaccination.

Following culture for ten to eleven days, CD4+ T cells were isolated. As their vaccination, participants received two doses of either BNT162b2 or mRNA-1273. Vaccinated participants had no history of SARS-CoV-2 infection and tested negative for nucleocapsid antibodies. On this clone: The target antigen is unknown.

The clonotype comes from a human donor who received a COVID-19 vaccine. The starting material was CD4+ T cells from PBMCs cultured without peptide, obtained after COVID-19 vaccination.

CDR3 residues: CASSISFEAFF. The DNA of the CDR3 is TGTGCCAGTAGTATTTCCTTTGAAGCTTTCTTT. The chain carries TRBV19 and TRBJ1-1; D unresolved. V was trimmed by 3 bases and J by 7 bases, leaving 6 bases between them. CDR1 LNHDA and CDR2 SQIVND come from the germline V gene (reference sequence). The CDR3 loop spans 11 amino acids.